This T cell receptor (beta chain) came from a study of CD8+ T cells in alopecia areata. Trimming cost V 0 bases and J 9 bases; bases outside gene matches: 9. There are 16 residues in the CDR3. Germline CDR1 SEHNR, CDR2 FQNEAQ (reference sequence). cDNA prepared by RNA extraction and subsequent reverse transcription served as the template for sequencing. TCRdb's table, derived via immunoSEQ multiplex PCR, lists solely in-frame clones and lacks some. The sample shows fewer than 150,000 clones, around four fifths of them seen only once. Treatment described: oral pan-JAK inhibitor, 5-10 mg twice daily. Study-wide results and caveats: Scalp lesions, especially in alopecia totalis/universalis, had higher clonality than normal scalp.

As for this clone: Its target is unknown.

The sample in question was CD8+ T cells sorted from blood, obtained at week 4, from a patient treated with tofacitinib. The chain has TRBV7-9 and TRBJ2-1, with TRBD2 matching over 9 bases. The clonotype originates from a human donor with alopecia areata. DNA of the CDR3: TGTGCCAGCAGCTTAGCTGCGGGGGGGCTAATTGGTGAGCAGTTCTTC. Translation: CASSLAAGGLIGEQFF.